What follows are 27 T cell receptor beta chains derived from one specimen sequenced in a study of molecular identifiers for immune sequencing clone quantification. TCRdb ran MiXCR on the PCR reads and lists one entry per CDR3 protein. This sample yields under 650,000 distinct CDR3 sequences, of which 15% to 20% are seen a single time; about 0.9% belongs to the top ten. Sequenced input: naive CD8+ T cells from blood, with Jurkat cell RNA spiked in. Regarding subset: FACS-sorted CD8+CD4-CCR7+CD45RA+ naive T cells. Source of these receptors: a human donor in good health. Some libraries in this study had Jurkat cell RNA spiked in.

This clonotype was counted many times. The V gene is TRBV4-1, the J gene TRBJ2-7; unclear D gene. The germline V and J ends were trimmed by 0 bases and 1 base, with 7 bases remaining between them. Germline assignment: CDR1 MGHRA and CDR2 YSYEKL. The CDR3 loop spans 14 amino acids. The CDR3 region is CASSQDKQSYEQYF. The DNA for the CDR3 is TGCGCCAGCAGCCAAGATAAACAGTCCTACGAGCAGTACTTC.

Remarks on this clonotype: The junction departs from the called germline gene at one end, perhaps through a read error. This rearrangement joins TRBV9 to TRBJ1-2; unclear D gene. CDR1 is SGDLS and CDR2 is YYNGEE in the germline V gene. This CDR3 is built from 15 residues. As DNA, the CDR3 is TGTGCCTGCAGCAAAATTACCCGGGAGCACTATGGCTACACCTTC. Encoded protein: CACSKITREHYGYTF.

The chain combines TRBV7-9 with TRBJ2-1; D remains ambiguous. CDR1 and CDR2 (germline): SEHNR, FQNEAQ (reference sequence). This CDR3 region has 9 residues. V gave up 5 bases and J gave up 10 bases, with 3 bases separating them. For the CDR3, the DNA is TGTGCCAGCAGCCTCGAGCAGTTCTTC. This codes for CASSLEQFF.

J is TRBJ2-7 and V is TRBV6-2 or TRBV6-3; TRBD2 is a possible D gene (6 bases). This CDR3 spans 14 amino acids. Trimming cost V 3 bases and J 8 bases, with 17 bases left between them. Germline V gene sequence: CDR1 MNHEY, CDR2 SVGEGT. The CDR3 nucleotides read TGTGCCAGCAGTTATGCCGGGACTTGGGTCAAGCAGTACTTC. Its translation is CASSYAGTWVKQYF.

There are a few counts of this clonotype. CDR3 sequence (DNA): TGTGCCAGCAGTTCCCCCTTGGAGACTAAAGACGGGGGGTCGCCGGGGGAGCAGTACTTC. Translating it yields CASSSPLETKDGGSPGEQYF. This sequence joins TRBV12-3 or TRBV12-4 and TRBJ2-7, with 7 bases lining up with TRBD2. The V gene end was trimmed by 4 bases and the J gene end by 7 bases; junction bases not matched to a gene: 28. This CDR3 has 20 amino acids.

With regard to this clonotype: A clone one base away is much larger, so this may be a read error. The V gene is TRBV7-3, the J gene TRBJ2-7, with D possibly being TRBD1 or TRBD2 (6 bases each). This CDR3 comprises 14 residues. From germline, CDR1 is SGHTA and CDR2 FQGTGA. CDR3 sequence reads: CANSPRGEPYEQYF. CDR3 nucleotides: TGTGCCAACAGCCCGAGGGGGGAACCCTACGAGCAGTACTTC.

About this clonotype: One end of the junction fails to match germline, which may point to a read error. This chain joins TRBV27 and TRBJ2-1; 11 bases are shared with TRBD2. This CDR3 is 15 amino acids long. In germline, CDR1 is MNHEY, CDR2 SMNVEV (reference sequence). The CDR3 reads CANSKGTSGYNEQFF. For the CDR3, the DNA is TGTGCCAACAGTAAAGGGACTAGCGGCTACAATGAGCAGTTCTTC.

The table lists this clonotype with many counts. The chain couples TRBV5-4 to TRBJ2-5; D is undetermined. CDR3 size: 12 residues. The ends were cut back, 7 bases at V and 4 bases at J, with 11 bases in the middle. Per germline, CDR1 SGHNT and CDR2 YYREEE (reference sequence). This CDR3 is CASSPPGETQYF. For the CDR3, the DNA is TGTGCCAGCTCACCACCGGGAGAGACCCAGTACTTC.

This clonotype was counted ten times or more. This chain joins TRBV28 and TRBJ1-1, with D unclear. The germline V gene has CDR1 MDHEN and CDR2 SYDVKM. V was shortened by 4 bases and J by 1 base, with 10 bases between the two germline ends. The CDR3 is 14 amino acids. CDR3 bases: TGTGCCAGCAGTTACCATTTAAAGAACACTGAAGCTTTCTTT. Residues: CASSYHLKNTEAFF.

As for this clonotype: A read error may account for a junction end that differs from germline. The J gene is TRBJ2-1, the V gene TRBV19, with D perhaps being TRBD1 or TRBD2 (5 bases each). The CDR3 totals 15 residues. Germline lookup yields CDR1 LNHDA and CDR2 SQIVND (reference sequence). Here the CDR3 DNA reads TGTGCCAGCCGGGACGCGACCCTTTCCTACAATGAGCGGTTCTTC. It is translated as CASRDATLSYNERFF.

V is TRBV4-3 and J is TRBJ2-7, with D perhaps TRBD1 or TRBD2 (5 bases each). Per the germline V gene, CDR1 is LGHNA and CDR2 is YSLEER. Trimming pared 2 bases from V and 2 bases from J, leaving 16 bases between. CDR3 size: 16 residues. DNA for the CDR3: TGCGCCAGCAGCCAATACCGGGGCAGTGGCGCCTACGAGCAGTACTTC. Encoded protein: CASSQYRGSGAYEQYF.

Of note for this clonotype: The junction differs from germline at one of its ends, possibly a read error. V gene TRBV19 combines with J gene TRBJ1-3, with D unclear. There are 16 residues in the CDR3. Germline CDR1 reads LNHDA; CDR2 reads SQIVND (reference sequence). CDR3 nucleotides: TGTGCCAGTAGTATCGGTTCACGGAGCTCTGGAGACACCATATATTTT. Protein product: CASSIGSRSSGDTIYF.

V is TRBV4-3 and J is TRBJ2-2; D is perhaps TRBD2 (6 bases). The V gene lost 1 base and the J gene lost 3 bases, with 15 bases spanning the gap. This CDR3 spans 17 amino acids. CDR1 and CDR2 from the germline V gene are LGHNA and YSLEER. The CDR3 DNA is TGCGCCAGCAGCCAAGGTCCTGCGGGGACCTACACCGGGGAGCTGTTTTTT. Translated, it gives CASSQGPAGTYTGELFF.

This clonotype was seen repeatedly, ten times or more. The chain uses TRBV9 and TRBJ2-7; D may be TRBD2 (5 bases). The V end lost 0 bases, the J end lost 4 bases, and 11 bases lay between the germline ends. The germline CDR1 and CDR2 sequences are SGDLS and YYNGEE. The CDR3 extends over 14 amino acids. CDR3 in amino acids: CASSVADLGYEQYF. The CDR3 DNA sequence: TGTGCCAGCAGCGTAGCGGACTTGGGGTACGAGCAGTACTTC.

As for this clonotype: The conserved final phenylalanine or tryptophan is absent from the CDR3, which likely points to a read error. The V and J genes are TRBV30 and TRBJ1-1; no definite D call. Trimming stripped 2 bases from V and 5 bases from J, with 15 bases between. Germline-derived CDR1 and CDR2 are GTSNPN and SVGIG (reference sequence). This CDR3 has 14 residues. In nucleotides, the CDR3 is TGTGCCTGGAGTAGTGTAGGCCGCAAAACTGAAGCTTTCCTT. It codes for CAWSSVGRKTEAFL.

Only a few counts were recorded for this clonotype. The rearrangement joins TRBV19 to TRBJ1-3; D remains unclear. The length of the CDR3 is 13 residues. Germline CDR1 and CDR2: LNHDA and SQIVND (reference sequence). V lost 7 bases and J 0 bases, leaving 7 bases between the germline ends. The CDR3 DNA follows: TGTGCCAGTACAGGATTCTCTGGAAACACCATATATTTT. Its protein product is CASTGFSGNTIYF.

This clonotype was seen more than once but under ten times. The chain joins TRBV11-3 to TRBJ2-5; 7 nucleotides match TRBD2. CDR1 and CDR2 from the germline V gene are SGHNT and YENEEA. After removal of 1 base from V and 2 bases from J, the junction contained 7 bases not matched to a gene. The CDR3 is 16 amino acids. The CDR3 sequence is CASSLGEAGLQETQYF. In DNA form, the CDR3 reads TGTGCCAGCAGCTTAGGAGAAGCGGGGCTACAAGAGACCCAGTACTTC.

This clonotype was picked up many times. This chain connects TRBV6-6 to TRBJ2-7; D is undetermined. Looked up from germline, CDR1 is MNHNY and CDR2 is SVGAGI (reference sequence). This CDR3 is 16 amino acids long. The germline V and J ends were trimmed by 8 bases and 0 bases, with 20 bases remaining between them. CDR3 nucleotide sequence: TGTGCCAGCTCCTCGGGTTGGGGATGGAGCTCCTACGAGCAGTACTTC. It encodes CASSSGWGWSSYEQYF.

About this clonotype itself: No conserved phenylalanine or tryptophan is present at the end of the CDR3, so a read error is the likely explanation. This chain uses TRBV12-3 or TRBV12-4 with TRBJ2-1, with D uncertain. V was cut by 2 bases and J by 4 bases, with 6 bases left in between. The CDR3 covers 13 residues. The CDR3 protein is CASSLSRYNEQFS. The CDR3 DNA sequence: TGTGCCAGCAGTTTATCTAGGTACAATGAGCAGTTCTCC.

This clonotype was found many times. In DNA, the CDR3 is TGTGCCAGCAGTTCCAACGATGAAAAACTGTTTTTT. Protein product: CASSSNDEKLFF. The chain joins TRBV28 to TRBJ1-4; D call uncertain. CDR1 MDHEN and CDR2 SYDVKM come from the germline V gene. CDR3 length: 12 residues. V lost 4 bases, J lost 6 bases, and 6 bases lay in between.

This clonotype was found a few times. The rearrangement joins TRBV9 to TRBJ2-3; the D gene is possibly TRBD2 (6 bases). The V gene's germline CDR1 is SGDLS and CDR2 YYNGEE. Trimming stripped 0 bases from V and 1 base from J, with 12 bases between. The CDR3 has 16 amino acids. CDR3 residues: CASSVGVGGRTDTQYF. The CDR3 DNA reads TGTGCCAGCAGCGTAGGTGTCGGGGGACGCACAGATACGCAGTATTTT.

The table lists this clonotype with many counts. The chain uses TRBV29-1 and TRBJ2-7, with D perhaps matching TRBD1 or TRBD2 (5 bases each). V lost 4 bases and J lost 7, with 17 bases in between. Germline CDR1 is SQVTM and CDR2 is ANQGSEA. This CDR3 is 13 amino acids long. CDR3 sequence reads: CSVAGTISEEQYF. The CDR3 bases are TGCAGCGTTGCCGGGACCATCTCTGAGGAGCAGTACTTC.

Regarding this clonotype: This may arise from a read error, as a much more abundant clone is one base away. The CDR3: CAATGYRGQPQHF. CDR3 coding DNA: TGTGCCGCCACGGGGTACAGGGGTCAGCCCCAGCATTTT. The rearrangement joins TRBV15 to TRBJ1-5, with 7 bases lining up with TRBD1. CDR1 and CDR2 from the germline V gene are LNHNV and YYDKDF (reference sequence). This CDR3 has 13 amino acids. The V segment lost 11 bases and the J segment 6 bases; nucleotides outside the gene matches: 10.

The chain couples TRBV6-5 to TRBJ2-5; D perhaps matches TRBD1 (5 bases). The CDR3 consists of 16 residues. Trimming shortened V by 2 bases and J by 4 bases, and 17 bases separated the two germline ends. The germline V gene has CDR1 MNHEY and CDR2 SVGAGI. The CDR3 reads CASSYGALDVGETQYF. CDR3 nucleotides: TGTGCCAGCAGTTACGGGGCTCTAGACGTAGGAGAGACCCAGTACTTC.

The V and J genes are TRBV6-2 or TRBV6-3 and TRBJ1-2; D is undetermined. The V gene lost 5 bases and the J gene lost 4 bases, with 11 bases spanning the gap. This CDR3 comprises 13 residues. Germline V lookup: CDR1 MNHEY, CDR2 SVGEGT. In nucleotides, the CDR3 is TGTGCCAGCAGTCCGATGTATGCCTATGGCTACACCTTC. Its protein is CASSPMYAYGYTF.

The V and J genes are TRBV4-1 and TRBJ1-1; no reliable D call. The germline gives CDR1 MGHRA, CDR2 YSYEKL. V lost 3 bases, J lost 3 bases, and 8 bases lay in between. The CDR3 is 13 amino acids. The CDR3 loop is CASSHLGYTEAFF. The CDR3 nucleotides are TGCGCCAGCAGCCATTTGGGTTACACTGAAGCTTTCTTT.

This clonotype appeared once. A much larger clonotype is one base distant, so this may be a read error. The CDR3 loop reads CASSAVRWGHSTDTQYF. The CDR3 bases are TGTGCCAGCAGCGCAGTTCGGTGGGGCCATAGCACAGATACGCAGTATTTT. This sequence joins TRBV7-9 and TRBJ2-3, with D tentatively TRBD1 (5 bases). The CDR3 runs 17 residues. Germline V lookup: CDR1 SEHNR, CDR2 FQNEAQ (reference sequence). Trimming stripped 5 bases from V and 0 bases from J, with 18 bases between.